This T cell receptor beta chain was sequenced during a study of T cell responses to AZD1222 COVID-19 vaccine. Regarding the study as a whole: Once two AZD1222 doses were given, Spike-specific TCR breadth and depth went up. Seropositive status at baseline applied to only a handful of AZD1222 recipients. In all cases, repertoires were sampled only after the peak T cell response. Mostly white British, mostly female donors; authors suggested clonal diversity may be underestimated.

Sequencing was performed with immunoSEQ multiplex PCR; in TCRdb, only in-frame clones are kept and a portion is missing. Of about 92,000 clones in the sample, over 75% were seen once. Remarks on this clone: Its cognate antigen is unknown.

Per germline, CDR1 SGHNT and CDR2 YYREEE (reference sequence). V lost 3 bases, J lost 0 bases, and 13 bases lay in between. The CDR3 has 17 amino acids. The source material was peripheral blood, sampled on day 0 of AZD1222 vaccination. This clonotype originated in an adult in good health. The V gene is TRBV5-4, the J gene TRBJ2-6, with a possible D match to TRBD2 (5 bases). CDR3: CASSYRTGPSGANVLTF. The CDR3 DNA reads TGTGCCAGCAGCTATAGGACTGGGCCCTCTGGGGCCAACGTCCTGACTTTC.